Each of the 16 T cell receptor beta chains below was sequenced from the same sample in a study of T cells in localized non-small cell lung cancer. Here immunoSEQ multiplex PCR was the method, and the copy in TCRdb shows in-frame clones only, minus some. Counted here are more than 100,000 clones, roughly 90% occurring once; the ten biggest clones make up roughly 1.8%. The sample was peripheral blood, taken before any cancer treatment. The receptors originated from a female donor aged 60 or older with stage I lung adenocarcinoma.

The chain has TRBV7-2 and TRBJ2-5; D gene unclear. V shed 3 bases and J shed 2 bases, with 7 bases lying between them. CDR3 size: 13 residues. In germline, CDR1 is SGHTA, CDR2 FQGNSA. CDR3: CASSFGVQETQYF. DNA of the CDR3: TGTGCCAGCAGCTTTGGAGTGCAAGAGACCCAGTACTTC.

This rearrangement joins TRBV18 to TRBJ1-2; tentative D call: TRBD1 (6 bases). This CDR3 is built from 14 residues. Trimming cost V 5 bases and J 1 base, with 11 bases left between them. Germline V gene sequence: CDR1 KGHSH, CDR2 LQKENI. The CDR3 coding sequence is TGTGCCAGCTCATCGACAGGAGTTAACTATGGCTACACCTTC. This encodes CASSSTGVNYGYTF.

The rearrangement joins TRBV2 to TRBJ1-4; TRBD1 matches at 8 bases. Germline V gene sequence: CDR1 SNHLY, CDR2 FYNNEI. V was pared by 5 bases and J by 7 bases, with 12 bases of the junction left unmatched. The CDR3 length is 16 residues. CDR3 amino acids: CASSRGDRPGIEKLFF. DNA of the CDR3: TGTGCCAGCAGTCGAGGGGACAGGCCGGGGATTGAAAAACTGTTTTTT. The full variable domain, in which reference TRBV2 and TRBJ1-4 provide the parts outside the CDR3, is EPEVTQTPSHQVTQMGQEVILRCVPISNHLYFYWYRQILGQKVEFLVSFYNNEISEKSEIFDDQFSVERPDGSNFTLKIRSTKLEDSAMYFCASSRGDRPGIEKLFFGSGTQLSVL.

The chain couples TRBV4-2 to TRBJ1-6, with D perhaps matching TRBD1 (6 bases). The CDR3 contains 17 residues. Trimming removed 0 bases at V and 7 bases at J, with 16 bases between. CDR1 is LGHNA and CDR2 is YNFKEQ in the germline V gene. The CDR3 nucleotides read TGTGCCAGCAGCCAAGAGGGGGCCATGGCAGGGAATTCACCCCTCCACTTT. Translating gives CASSQEGAMAGNSPLHF.

As DNA, the CDR3 is TGCAGCGTTGCGCGAGGAGGGGATTATGGCTACACCTTC. Its translation is CSVARGGDYGYTF. The rearrangement links TRBV29-1 to TRBJ1-2; D may be TRBD1 (5 bases). The V end was cut by 4 bases, the J end by 5 bases, with 14 bases between. CDR1 is SQVTM, CDR2 ANQGSEA, per germline. The CDR3 spans 13 residues.

V gene TRBV5-1 combines with J gene TRBJ2-3; 8 bases line up with TRBD2. This CDR3 comprises 16 residues. Germline CDR1 is SGHRS and CDR2 is YFSETQ. V gave up 4 bases and J gave up 2 bases; unmatched junction bases: 9. CDR3 DNA sequence: TGCGCCAGCAGCACTAATAGCGGGAAAGCCACAGATACGCAGTATTTT. Translating gives CASSTNSGKATDTQYF.

The rearrangement uses TRBV27 and TRBJ2-7, with D possibly being TRBD2 (6 bases). CDR1 and CDR2 from the germline V gene are MNHEY and SMNVEV (reference sequence). The CDR3 totals 13 residues. V lost 3 bases and J 1 base, leaving 7 bases between the germline ends. The CDR3 region is CASSFRESYEQYF. The CDR3 DNA follows: TGTGCCAGCAGTTTCCGGGAGTCCTACGAGCAGTACTTC.

Details on this clone: This sample also contains other DNA sequences that code for the same CDR3. The chain uses TRBV18 and TRBJ2-3; D not certain. This CDR3 has 13 amino acids. In germline, CDR1 is KGHSH, CDR2 LQKENI. Trimming pared 3 bases from V and 0 bases from J, leaving 4 bases between. This CDR3 is CASSPPSTDTQYF. The CDR3 nucleotides are TGTGCCAGCTCACCGCCCAGCACAGATACGCAGTATTTT.

The CDR3 reads CASTKTGNREPQHF. Written as DNA, the CDR3 is TGTGCCAGCACCAAGACAGGGAACAGGGAGCCCCAGCATTTT. The chain combines TRBV6-1 with TRBJ1-5; TRBD1 agrees at 7 bases. This CDR3 contains 14 residues. Germline-derived CDR1 and CDR2 are MNHNS and SASEGT. With 7 bases clipped from V and 8 bases from J, the junction kept 11 bases outside the gene matches.

This chain uses TRBV28 with TRBJ2-7; D is possibly TRBD2 (6 bases). Germline loops: CDR1 MDHEN, CDR2 SYDVKM. V was clipped by 5 bases and J by 2 bases, with 16 bases between them. This CDR3 is built from 15 residues. The CDR3 here is CASSHPERLAYEQYF. In DNA form, the CDR3 reads TGTGCCAGCAGTCACCCCGAGAGACTAGCCTACGAGCAGTACTTC.

This chain joins TRBV29-1 and TRBJ2-5; the match to TRBD1 covers 8 bases. V shed 6 bases, J shed 5 bases, and the junction held 11 bases outside the gene matches. The CDR3 length is 14 residues. CDR1 is SQVTM and CDR2 is ANQGSEA in the germline V gene. The CDR3 reads CSVTRGPRGETQYF. Here the CDR3 DNA reads TGCAGCGTCACCAGGGGGCCCCGAGGGGAGACCCAGTACTTC.

The chain employs TRBV5-5 and TRBJ2-1, with D possibly called TRBD1 or TRBD2 (6 bases each). Trimming took 1 base from V and 5 from J, leaving 10 bases between them. CDR1 is SGHKS, CDR2 YYEKEE, per germline (reference sequence). The CDR3 sequence is 14 residues long. CDR3 coding DNA: TGTGCCAGCAGCTTGACCGGGGGCAACAATGAGCAGTTCTTC. Encoded protein: CASSLTGGNNEQFF. The full variable domain, its missing parts supplied by reference TRBV5-5 and TRBJ2-1, is DAGVTQSPTHLIKTRGQQVTLRCSPISGHKSVSWYQQVLGQGPQFIFQYYEKEERGRGNFPDRFSARQFPNYSSELNVNALLLGDSALYLCASSLTGGNNEQFFGPGTRLTVL.

The gene calls are TRBV10-1 and TRBJ2-1; 9 bases align to TRBD1. J gave up 5 bases and V 2 bases, and 7 bases lay outside the gene matches. CDR3 length: 16 amino acids. Germline V gene data show CDR1 as WNHNN and CDR2 as SYGVQD (reference sequence). The CDR3 reads CASSELGTGSNNEQFF. CDR3 bases: TGCGCCAGCAGTGAGCTAGGGACAGGGTCGAACAATGAGCAGTTCTTC.

The CDR3 DNA reads as TGTGCCAGCTTGGACTCCGGCTACGAGCAGTACTTC. The encoded protein is CASLDSGYEQYF. This chain uses TRBV2 with TRBJ2-7, with D maybe TRBD2 (5 bases). This CDR3 is built from 12 residues. Trimming left V 8 bases short and J 3 bases short, with 11 bases between. Germline lookup yields CDR1 SNHLY and CDR2 FYNNEI.

The V and J genes are TRBV5-1 and TRBJ2-1; 8 bases are a match to TRBD1. There are 16 residues in the CDR3. Trimming took 2 bases from V and 6 from J; bases not matched to a gene: 10. Germline V gives CDR1 SGHRS, CDR2 YFSETQ. The CDR3 loop is CASSLRAGTGLNEQFF. The CDR3 DNA reads TGCGCCAGCAGCTTAAGGGCCGGGACAGGCCTCAATGAGCAGTTCTTC.

This rearrangement joins TRBV28 to TRBJ2-3; 9 bases match TRBD2. Germline V gene data show CDR1 as MDHEN and CDR2 as SYDVKM. There are 14 residues in the CDR3. V shed 6 bases and J 2 bases; nucleotides not matched to a gene: 3. In DNA, the CDR3 is TGTGCCAGCAGATTAGCGGGAGCCACAGATACGCAGTATTTT. Translated, it gives CASRLAGATDTQYF.